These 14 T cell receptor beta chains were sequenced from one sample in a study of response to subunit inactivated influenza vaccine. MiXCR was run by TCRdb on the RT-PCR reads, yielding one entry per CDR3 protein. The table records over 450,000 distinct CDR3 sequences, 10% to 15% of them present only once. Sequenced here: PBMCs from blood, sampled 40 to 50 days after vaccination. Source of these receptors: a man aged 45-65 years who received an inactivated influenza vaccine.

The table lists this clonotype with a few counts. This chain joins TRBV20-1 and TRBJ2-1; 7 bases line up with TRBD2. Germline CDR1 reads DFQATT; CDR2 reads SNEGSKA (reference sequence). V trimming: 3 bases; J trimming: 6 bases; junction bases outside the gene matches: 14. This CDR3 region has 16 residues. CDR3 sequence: CSARDTVGGPVNEQFF. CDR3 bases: TGCAGTGCTAGGGACACGGTGGGAGGGCCGGTCAATGAGCAGTTCTTC.

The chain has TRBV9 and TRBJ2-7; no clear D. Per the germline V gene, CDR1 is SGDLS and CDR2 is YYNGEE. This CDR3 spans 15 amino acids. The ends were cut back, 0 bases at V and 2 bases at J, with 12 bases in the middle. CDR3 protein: CASSVAPHGAYEQYF. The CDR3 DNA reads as TGTGCCAGCAGCGTAGCCCCACATGGGGCCTACGAGCAGTACTTC. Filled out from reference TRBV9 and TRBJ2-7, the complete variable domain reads DSGVTQTPKHLITATGQRVTLRCSPRSGDLSVYWYQQSLDQGLQFLIQYYNGEERAKGNILERFSAQQFPDLHSELNLSSLELGDSALYFCASSVAPHGAYEQYFGPGTRLTVT.

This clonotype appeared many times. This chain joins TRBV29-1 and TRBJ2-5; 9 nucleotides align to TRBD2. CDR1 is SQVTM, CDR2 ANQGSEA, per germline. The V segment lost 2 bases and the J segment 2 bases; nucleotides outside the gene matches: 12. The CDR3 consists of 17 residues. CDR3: CSVEPPLAGVWQETQYF. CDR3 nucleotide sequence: TGCAGCGTTGAACCTCCGTTAGCGGGAGTTTGGCAAGAGACCCAGTACTTC.

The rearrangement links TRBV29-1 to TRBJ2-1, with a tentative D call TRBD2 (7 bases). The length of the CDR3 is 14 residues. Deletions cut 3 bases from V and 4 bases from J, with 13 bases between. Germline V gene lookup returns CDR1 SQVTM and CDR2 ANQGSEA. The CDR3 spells CSVDGRGPYNEQFF. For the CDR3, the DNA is TGCAGCGTTGATGGGCGGGGGCCTTACAATGAGCAGTTCTTC.

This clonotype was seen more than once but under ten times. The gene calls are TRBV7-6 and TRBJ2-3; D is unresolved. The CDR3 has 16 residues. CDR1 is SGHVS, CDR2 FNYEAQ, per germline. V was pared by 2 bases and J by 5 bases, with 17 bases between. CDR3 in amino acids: CASSLFGHGPVDTQYF. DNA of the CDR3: TGTGCCAGCAGCTTATTTGGGCACGGGCCGGTAGATACGCAGTATTTT.

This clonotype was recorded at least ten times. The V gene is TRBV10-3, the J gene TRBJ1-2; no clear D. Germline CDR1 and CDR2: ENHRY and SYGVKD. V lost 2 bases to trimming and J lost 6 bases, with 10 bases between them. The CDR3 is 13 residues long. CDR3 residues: CAISEGEGDGYTF. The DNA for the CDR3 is TGTGCCATCAGTGAGGGGGAAGGAGATGGCTACACCTTC.

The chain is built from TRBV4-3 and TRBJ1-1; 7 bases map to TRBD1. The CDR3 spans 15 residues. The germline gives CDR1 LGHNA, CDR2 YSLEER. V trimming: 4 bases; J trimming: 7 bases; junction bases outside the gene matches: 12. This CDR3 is CASSPNLIRGGEAFF. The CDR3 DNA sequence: TGCGCCAGCAGCCCAAACCTAATCAGGGGGGGTGAAGCTTTCTTT.

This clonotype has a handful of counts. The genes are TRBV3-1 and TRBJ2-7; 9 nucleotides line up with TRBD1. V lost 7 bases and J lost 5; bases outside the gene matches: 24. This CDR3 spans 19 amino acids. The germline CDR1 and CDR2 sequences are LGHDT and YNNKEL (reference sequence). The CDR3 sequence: CASTTDSGTRSGQGHEQYF. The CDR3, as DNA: TGTGCCAGCACTACGGATTCCGGGACCCGCAGTGGACAGGGGCACGAGCAGTACTTC.

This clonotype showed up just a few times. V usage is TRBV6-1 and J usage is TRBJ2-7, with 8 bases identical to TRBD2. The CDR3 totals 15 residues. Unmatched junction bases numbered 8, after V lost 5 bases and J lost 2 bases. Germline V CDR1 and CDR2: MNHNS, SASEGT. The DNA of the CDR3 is TGTGCCAGCAGTCCCCGGGGGGGGTCTGCCTACGAGCAGTACTTC. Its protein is CASSPRGGSAYEQYF.

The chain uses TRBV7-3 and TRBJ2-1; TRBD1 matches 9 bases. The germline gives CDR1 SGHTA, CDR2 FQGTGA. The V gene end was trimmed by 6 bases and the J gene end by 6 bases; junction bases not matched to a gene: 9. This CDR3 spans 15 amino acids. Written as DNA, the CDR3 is TGTGCCAGCAGGGGGCCGGGACAGGGAAGCAATGAGCAGTTCTTC. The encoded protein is CASRGPGQGSNEQFF.

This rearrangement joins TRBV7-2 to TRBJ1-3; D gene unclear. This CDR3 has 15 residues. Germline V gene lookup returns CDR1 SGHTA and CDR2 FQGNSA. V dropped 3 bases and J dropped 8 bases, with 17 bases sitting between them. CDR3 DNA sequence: TGTGCCAGCAGCTTCCCCGTGGGCGGGTCTGACACCATATATTTT. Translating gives CASSFPVGGSDTIYF.

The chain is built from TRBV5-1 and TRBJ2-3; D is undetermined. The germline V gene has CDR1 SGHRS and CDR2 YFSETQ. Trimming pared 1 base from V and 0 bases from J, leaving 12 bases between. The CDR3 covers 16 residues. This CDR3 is CASSLKRVGSTDTQYF. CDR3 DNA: TGCGCCAGCAGCTTGAAGCGCGTCGGAAGCACAGATACGCAGTATTTT.

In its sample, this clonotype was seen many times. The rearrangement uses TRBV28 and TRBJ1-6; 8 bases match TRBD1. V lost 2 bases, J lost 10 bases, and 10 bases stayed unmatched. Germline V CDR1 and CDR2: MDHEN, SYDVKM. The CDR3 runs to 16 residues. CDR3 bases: TGTGCCAGCAGTTTAATATCGGACAGGGTTCACTCACCCCTCCACTTT. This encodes CASSLISDRVHSPLHF. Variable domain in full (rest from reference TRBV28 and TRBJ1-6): DVKVTQSSRYLVKRTGEKVFLECVQDMDHENMFWYRQDPGLGLRLIYFSYDVKMKEKGDIPEGYSVSREKKERFSLILESASTNQTSMYLCASSLISDRVHSPLHFGNGTRLTVT.

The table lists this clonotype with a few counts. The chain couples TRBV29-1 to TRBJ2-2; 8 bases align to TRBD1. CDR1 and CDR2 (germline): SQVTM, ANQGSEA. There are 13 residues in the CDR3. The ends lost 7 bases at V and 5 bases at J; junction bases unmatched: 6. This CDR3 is CSGRRQGTGELFF. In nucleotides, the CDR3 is TGCAGCGGGCGACGACAGGGGACCGGGGAGCTGTTTTTT.